The 31 T cell receptor beta chains below were found in one sample sequenced in a study of T cell responses to AZD1222 COVID-19 vaccine. Assay used: immunoSEQ multiplex PCR; TCRdb lists only in-frame clones, some missing. In the table there are 75,000 to 85,000 clones, 90% of which are singletons. Sequences were derived from peripheral blood, sampled on day 0 of AZD1222 vaccination. The source is an adult in good health.

A single count supports this clone. V usage is TRBV7-9 and J usage is TRBJ2-3; no firm D call. Germline V gene sequence: CDR1 SEHNR, CDR2 FQNEAQ (reference sequence). The CDR3 is 16 amino acids. Between the trimmed V and J ends, which lost 2 bases and 5 bases, there was a span of 17 bases. CDR3 region: CASSLISRPGLDTQYF. The DNA of the CDR3 is TGTGCCAGCAGCTTAATCTCTCGTCCGGGCTTAGATACGCAGTATTTT. Full variable domain (missing parts from reference TRBV7-9 and TRBJ2-3): DTGVSQNPRHKITKRGQNVTFRCDPISEHNRLYWYRQTLGQGPEFLTYFQNEAQLEKSRLLSDRFSAERPKGSFSTLEIQRTEQGDSAMYLCASSLISRPGLDTQYFGPGTRLTVL.

This clone has just a few counts. The chain uses TRBV4-2 and TRBJ2-7, with a possible D match to TRBD2 (5 bases). V was pared by 0 bases and J by 4 bases, with 7 bases between. The CDR3 has 13 residues. The V gene's germline CDR1 is LGHNA and CDR2 YNFKEQ. The CDR3 loop reads CASSQELEYEQYF. The CDR3 DNA reads TGTGCCAGCAGCCAAGAACTAGAATACGAGCAGTACTTC.

V usage is TRBV5-5 and J usage is TRBJ1-4; 8 bases align to TRBD1. Germline V lookup: CDR1 SGHKS, CDR2 YYEKEE (reference sequence). This CDR3 is built from 16 residues. Unmatched junction bases numbered 13, after V lost 4 bases and J lost 8 bases. CDR3 loop: CASSLGAGGGEEKLFF. CDR3 coding DNA: TGTGCCAGCAGCCTAGGGGCAGGGGGCGGAGAAGAAAAACTGTTTTTT.

The CDR3 loop reads CASSSTGSSAEAFF. The CDR3, as DNA: TGTGCCAGCAGCTCGACAGGGAGTAGCGCTGAAGCTTTCTTT. The chain uses TRBV11-3 and TRBJ1-1; 7 positions match TRBD1. The V segment lost 4 bases and the J segment 6 bases; nucleotides outside the gene matches: 8. Germline CDR1 and CDR2: SGHNT and YENEEA. This CDR3 comprises 14 residues.

Here the CDR3 DNA reads TGTGCCAGCAGCTTACTAGGGGGCACAGATACGCAGTATTTT. Translating gives CASSLLGGTDTQYF. This sequence joins TRBV7-3 and TRBJ2-3; D possibly corresponds to TRBD1 (5 bases). V was shortened by 2 bases and J by 1 base, with 7 bases between the two germline ends. Germline V gene sequence: CDR1 SGHTA, CDR2 FQGTGA. The CDR3 loop spans 14 amino acids.

The chain is built from TRBV5-6 and TRBJ1-5; D is unclear. Trimming cost V 4 bases and J 0 bases, with 20 bases left between them. CDR1 and CDR2 from the germline V gene are SGHDT and YYEEEE. The CDR3 has 18 amino acids. The CDR3 spells CASSRAGSEIYSNQPQHF. The CDR3 coding sequence is TGTGCCAGCAGCCGAGCCGGGAGCGAGATCTATAGCAATCAGCCCCAGCATTTT.

The chain has TRBV11-2 and TRBJ2-7; weak D call: TRBD1 (6 bases). CDR3 length: 14 residues. The V gene lost 3 bases and the J gene lost 3 bases, with 12 bases spanning the gap. Germline assignment: CDR1 SGHAT and CDR2 FQNNGV. In DNA form, the CDR3 reads TGTGCCAGCAGCTTTCTGACAGGAGGCTACGAGCAGTACTTC. Protein product: CASSFLTGGYEQYF.

The chain is built from TRBV5-8 and TRBJ1-5; possible D gene TRBD1, 6 bases. This CDR3 contains 15 residues. V lost 0 bases to trimming and J lost 3 bases, with 10 bases between them. Germline CDR1 SGHTS, CDR2 YDEGEE. Here the CDR3 reads CASSLGTEFNQPQHF. DNA of the CDR3: TGTGCCAGCAGCTTGGGGACAGAATTCAATCAGCCCCAGCATTTT.

The chain employs TRBV24-1 and TRBJ1-5; 8 bases agree with TRBD1. CDR1 KGHDR and CDR2 SFDVKD come from the germline V gene. The junction had 9 bases not matched to a gene; V was cut back by 5 bases and J by 4 bases. The CDR3 runs 16 residues. The CDR3 DNA reads TGTGCCACCAGTGTTTACAGGGGGGCGCGGAATCAGCCCCAGCATTTT. Protein: CATSVYRGARNQPQHF.

The genes are TRBV6-1 and TRBJ2-5, with D perhaps TRBD1 (5 bases). CDR1 and CDR2 from the germline V gene are MNHNS and SASEGT. This CDR3 contains 17 residues. The V end was cut by 3 bases, the J end by 1 base, with 18 bases between. Written as DNA, the CDR3 is TGTGCCAGCAGTGACGGGTGGGCGACAAGGGGCCAAGAGACCCAGTACTTC. Translation gives CASSDGWATRGQETQYF.

V is TRBV11-2 and J is TRBJ2-1; no clear D gene. Germline-derived CDR1 and CDR2 are SGHAT and FQNNGV. The CDR3 sequence is 15 residues long. The V and J ends lost 1 base and 0 bases respectively, with 7 bases between them. As DNA, the CDR3 is TGTGCCAGCAGCTTAGGGCGTGGCTCCTACAATGAGCAGTTCTTC. Encoded protein: CASSLGRGSYNEQFF.

This clone was seen a single time. This chain links TRBV11-3 with TRBJ1-6; 7 bases fit TRBD1. Unmatched junction bases numbered 6, after V lost 0 bases and J lost 10 bases. The CDR3 contains 15 residues. Germline V gene sequence: CDR1 SGHNT, CDR2 YENEEA. DNA for the CDR3: TGTGCCAGCAGCTTAGATCAGGGGGAGGCGTCACCCCTCCACTTT. This translates into CASSLDQGEASPLHF.

J is TRBJ2-1 and V is TRBV10-3; D not resolved. The CDR3 is made up of 13 amino acids. Germline-derived CDR1 and CDR2 are ENHRY and SYGVKD. V lost 3 bases to trimming and J lost 4 bases, with 7 bases between them. The CDR3 protein is CAISDNEYNEQFF. The CDR3 DNA reads as TGTGCCATCAGTGACAACGAATACAATGAGCAGTTCTTC.

This CDR3 is CASSLGGGNQPQHF. As DNA, the CDR3 is TGCGCCAGCAGCTTGGGAGGGGGCAATCAGCCCCAGCATTTT. The chain uses TRBV5-1 and TRBJ1-5, with D tentatively TRBD1 (5 bases). The germline V gene encodes CDR1 SGHRS and CDR2 YFSETQ. This CDR3 is 14 amino acids long. V lost 0 bases, J lost 2 bases, and 6 bases lay in between.

The DNA for the CDR3 is TGTGCCAGCAGCCAAGAAGGGGGCAGTCAGCCCCAGCATTTT. Protein product: CASSQEGGSQPQHF. The gene calls are TRBV4-2 and TRBJ1-5; 7 bases match TRBD1. V trimming: 0 bases; J trimming: 6 bases; junction bases outside the gene matches: 2. From germline, CDR1 is LGHNA and CDR2 YNFKEQ. This CDR3 is built from 14 residues.

CDR3 coding DNA: TGTGCCAGCAGCCAAGAAACGTTGGCAGCTACCTATAATTCACCCCTCCACTTT. This encodes CASSQETLAATYNSPLHF. The V and J genes are TRBV4-2 and TRBJ1-6; D gene ambiguous. The germline gives CDR1 LGHNA, CDR2 YNFKEQ. Trimming stripped 0 bases from V and 2 bases from J, with 14 bases between. The CDR3 extends over 18 amino acids.

This clone came up a few times. The chain carries TRBV7-2 and TRBJ1-4, with D maybe TRBD1 (5 bases). The germline V and J ends were trimmed by 5 bases and 3 bases, with 16 bases remaining between them. Germline-derived CDR1 and CDR2 are SGHTA and FQGNSA. The CDR3 loop spans 16 amino acids. CDR3 in DNA: TGTGCCAGCAGCCCAGGGCTGGGGCGCCCTAATGAAAAACTGTTTTTT. Its protein product is CASSPGLGRPNEKLFF.

This chain connects TRBV11-3 to TRBJ2-1; D ambiguous. CDR3 size: 16 residues. V lost 3 bases and J 7 bases, leaving 19 bases between the germline ends. Looked up from germline, CDR1 is SGHNT and CDR2 is YENEEA. CDR3 loop: CASSFAGNGQENEQFF. CDR3 DNA sequence: TGTGCCAGCAGCTTCGCTGGGAATGGGCAGGAAAATGAGCAGTTCTTC. Variable domain in full (rest from reference TRBV11-3 and TRBJ2-1): EAGVVQSPRYKIIEKKQPVAFWCNPISGHNTLYWYLQNLGQGPELLIRYENEEAVDDSQLPKDRFSAERLKGVDSTLKIQPAELGDSAVYLCASSFAGNGQENEQFFGPGTRLTVL.

V gene TRBV12-3 or TRBV12-4 combines with J gene TRBJ1-2, with D uncertain. The CDR3 runs 13 residues. Trimming stripped 8 bases from V and 2 bases from J, with 12 bases between. The CDR3 coding sequence is TGTGCCAGCTCCTCTAGGGAAAACTATGGCTACACCTTC. Its translation: CASSSRENYGYTF.

This rearrangement joins TRBV30 to TRBJ1-2, with D possibly matching TRBD1 (5 bases). The CDR3 runs 13 residues. Germline CDR1 reads GTSNPN; CDR2 reads SVGIG (reference sequence). Between the trimmed V and J ends, which lost 2 bases and 7 bases, there was a span of 14 bases. The CDR3 is CAWSLVRGRGYTF. CDR3 nucleotides: TGTGCCTGGAGTCTAGTAAGGGGCCGTGGCTACACCTTC.

This chain links TRBV5-4 with TRBJ1-1; 7 nucleotides match TRBD1. Trimming at V came to 4 bases and at J to 6 bases, leaving 6 bases not matched to a gene. This CDR3 region has 13 residues. In germline, CDR1 is SGHNT, CDR2 YYREEE (reference sequence). The CDR3 is CASSRQGFSEAFF. The CDR3 coding sequence is TGTGCCAGCAGCAGACAGGGTTTCTCTGAAGCTTTCTTT. The variable domain in full, with the rest retrieved from reference TRBV5-4 and TRBJ1-1, is ETGVTQSPTHLIKTRGQQVTLRCSSQSGHNTVSWYQQALGQGPQFIFQYYREEENGRGNFPPRFSGLQFPNYSSELNVNALELDDSALYLCASSRQGFSEAFFGQGTRLTVV.

This chain uses TRBV7-6 with TRBJ1-2; D may be TRBD1 (5 bases). Between the trimmed V and J ends, which lost 5 bases and 7 bases, there was a span of 20 bases. The length of the CDR3 is 15 residues. The germline gives CDR1 SGHVS, CDR2 FNYEAQ. In DNA form, the CDR3 reads TGTGCCAGCAGCCTGGGTATGGGGGGAGTAAGTGGCTACACCTTC. This encodes CASSLGMGGVSGYTF.

J is TRBJ1-1 and V is TRBV9; D unresolved. The length of the CDR3 is 14 residues. Germline CDR1 reads SGDLS; CDR2 reads YYNGEE. With 4 bases removed from V and 4 bases from J, the gap between germline ends came to 14 bases. CDR3 coding DNA: TGTGCCAGCAGCCCCCAGCCGGGGAGCACTGAAGCTTTCTTT. This codes for CASSPQPGSTEAFF.

This sequence joins TRBV2 and TRBJ1-5; D might be TRBD1 (5 bases). V was trimmed by 1 base and J by 0 bases, leaving 10 bases between them. Germline V gives CDR1 SNHLY, CDR2 FYNNEI. The CDR3 spans 16 residues. DNA of the CDR3: TGTGCCAGCAGTGAAGGGACACTTTATAGCAATCAGCCCCAGCATTTT. It encodes CASSEGTLYSNQPQHF.

The gene calls are TRBV6-5 and TRBJ1-4; 11 nucleotides line up with TRBD1. The CDR3 loop spans 15 amino acids. V lost 8 bases to trimming and J lost 2 bases; unmatched junction nucleotides: 4. CDR1 MNHEY and CDR2 SVGAGI come from the germline V gene. Written as DNA, the CDR3 is TGTGCCAGCCGGGACAGGGGGTTGACTAATGAAAAACTGTTTTTT. Translated: CASRDRGLTNEKLFF.

The V and J genes are TRBV11-1 and TRBJ2-3, with a tentative D call TRBD2 (5 bases). The CDR3 extends over 14 amino acids. From germline, CDR1 is SGHAT and CDR2 FQDESV (reference sequence). Trimming left V 5 bases short and J 3 bases short, with 12 bases between. As DNA, the CDR3 is TGTGCCAGCAGCATTGGGAGTGAGACAGATACGCAGTATTTT. Its protein product is CASSIGSETDTQYF.

The rearrangement joins TRBV1 to TRBJ2-7; the D call of TRBD2 is as the table states it, not checked on the DNA. TRBV1 is a listed pseudogene. CDR3 length: 18 amino acids. CDR3 DNA sequence: TGCACCAGCAGCCAAGTGTATCGCGGGAGGAAGGGAACCTACGAGCAGTACTTC. It specifies CTSSQVYRGRKGTYEQYF.

This clone was recorded only once. V gene TRBV11-3 combines with J gene TRBJ2-3; D could derive from TRBD1 or TRBD2 (5 bases each). V lost 7 bases and J 12 bases, leaving 17 bases between the germline ends. CDR1 SGHNT and CDR2 YENEEA come from the germline V gene. This CDR3 is built from 12 residues. The CDR3 protein is CASTGAGLIQYF. The CDR3 bases are TGTGCCAGCACCGGGGCGGGCCTCATTCAGTATTTT.

The chain recombines TRBV27 with TRBJ1-1; possibly TRBD1 for D (5 bases). The germline gives CDR1 MNHEY, CDR2 SMNVEV (reference sequence). CDR3 length: 14 amino acids. Trimming stripped 5 bases from V and 2 bases from J, with 12 bases between. DNA of the CDR3: TGTGCCAGCAGTCGGACACAACTAAACACTGAAGCTTTCTTT. Translating gives CASSRTQLNTEAFF.

The chain uses TRBV5-1 and TRBJ1-3; no firm D call. V was clipped by 2 bases and J by 0 bases, with 6 bases between them. The CDR3 is 14 residues long. CDR1 and CDR2 from the germline V gene are SGHRS and YFSETQ. The CDR3 reads CASSLAYSGNTIYF. In DNA form, the CDR3 reads TGCGCCAGCAGCTTAGCATACTCTGGAAACACCATATATTTT. The full variable domain, its missing parts supplied by reference TRBV5-1 and TRBJ1-3, is KAGVTQTPRYLIKTRGQQVTLSCSPISGHRSVSWYQQTPGQGLQFLFEYFSETQRNKGNFPGRFSGRQFSNSRSEMNVSTLELGDSALYLCASSLAYSGNTIYFGEGSWLTVV.

The CDR3 bases are TGTGCCAGCAGCTTAGCGCGGGGGTCTGGAAACACCATATATTTT. Residues: CASSLARGSGNTIYF. The chain carries TRBV7-2 and TRBJ1-3; possibly TRBD1 for D (5 bases). The CDR3 contains 15 residues. Deletions cut 0 bases from V and 1 base from J, with 7 bases between. CDR1 is SGHTA, CDR2 FQGNSA, per germline.